The 9 T cell receptor beta chains below were found in one sample sequenced in a study of TIL therapy for anti-PD-1-resistant metastatic lung cancer. Indicated time point: pre-treatment sample, taken before nivolumab and TIL therapy. The immunoSEQ assay was v3. The table came from immunoSEQ multiplex PCR; TCRdb's copy has only in-frame clones and leaves some out. Here the sample spans about 52,000 clones, around three quarters being singletons. Sequencing was performed on blood, taken at baseline. The source of these receptors is a woman aged 30-85 years with non-small cell lung cancer.

The rearrangement uses TRBV10-2 and TRBJ1-5, with TRBD1 matching over 7 bases. Per the germline V gene, CDR1 is WSHSY and CDR2 is SAAADI. The CDR3 is 13 amino acids. J gave up 7 bases and V 2 bases, and 2 bases lay outside the gene matches. The CDR3 sequence is CASSEIRGQPQHF. In DNA form, the CDR3 reads TGCGCCAGCAGTGAGATCAGGGGGCAGCCCCAGCATTTT.

V is TRBV14 and J is TRBJ1-2; D gene uncertain. This CDR3 is 15 amino acids long. The V gene's germline CDR1 is SGHDN and CDR2 FVKESK. The ends were cut back, 0 bases at V and 7 bases at J, with 15 bases in the middle. For the CDR3, the DNA is TGTGCCAGCAGCCAAGAGCCTGGACTGTATAGTGGCTACACCTTC. It encodes CASSQEPGLYSGYTF.

This clone turned up a few times. The J gene is TRBJ2-7, the V gene TRBV7-7, with 8 positions matching TRBD1. This CDR3 spans 13 amino acids. Germline-derived CDR1 and CDR2 are SSHAT and FNYEAQ (reference sequence). The trim removed 5 bases at V and 3 bases at J, leaving 3 bases unmatched. The chain's CDR3 is CASSPGTGYEQYF. The DNA of the CDR3 is TGTGCCAGCAGCCCCGGGACAGGCTACGAGCAGTACTTC.

This chain connects TRBV2 to TRBJ1-1; TRBD1 is a possible D gene (6 bases). The CDR3 runs to 14 residues. The germline V and J ends were trimmed by 6 bases and 2 bases, with 13 bases remaining between them. CDR1 and CDR2 from the germline V gene are SNHLY and FYNNEI. In nucleotides, the CDR3 is TGTGCCAGCAGACCCGGGACATATAACACTGAAGCTTTCTTT. Translation: CASRPGTYNTEAFF.

V gene TRBV5-4 combines with J gene TRBJ1-1; D not resolved. The CDR3 runs 17 residues. Germline loops: CDR1 SGHNT, CDR2 YYREEE (reference sequence). V lost 0 bases and J 1 base, leaving 16 bases between the germline ends. CDR3 loop: CASSLAAAEKTNTEAFF. The CDR3 nucleotides are TGTGCCAGCAGCTTGGCCGCGGCAGAAAAAACGAACACTGAAGCTTTCTTT.

The chain is built from TRBV15 and TRBJ1-5, with 8 bases matching TRBD1. Germline-derived CDR1 and CDR2 are LNHNV and YYDKDF (reference sequence). Losses at the gene ends were 0 bases for V and 5 bases for J; bases not matched to a gene: 6. The CDR3 loop spans 16 amino acids. CDR3 region: CATSRETGVWDQPQHF. DNA for the CDR3: TGTGCCACCAGCAGAGAGACAGGGGTATGGGATCAGCCCCAGCATTTT.

This clone appeared once. This chain links TRBV5-1 with TRBJ2-7; 7 bases are a match to TRBD1. Germline trimming cut 4 bases from V and 3 bases from J; bases unmatched to any gene: 16. The germline V gene has CDR1 SGHRS and CDR2 YFSETQ. The CDR3 runs to 17 residues. The CDR3 sequence: CASSKGQTLGGNYEQYF. The CDR3 DNA reads as TGCGCCAGCAGCAAGGGACAGACCCTCGGCGGCAACTACGAGCAGTACTTC. The variable domain in full, with the rest retrieved from reference TRBV5-1 and TRBJ2-7, is KAGVTQTPRYLIKTRGQQVTLSCSPISGHRSVSWYQQTPGQGLQFLFEYFSETQRNKGNFPGRFSGRQFSNSRSEMNVSTLELGDSALYLCASSKGQTLGGNYEQYFGPGTRLTVT.

In DNA form, the CDR3 reads TGCGCCAGCAGCCAAGGGATAGTAAGGGCTCAGGAAATCGCTTATGAGCAGTTCTTC. This sequence encodes CASSQGIVRAQEIAYEQFF. The V call is TRBV4-3, the J call TRBJ2-1; the D is unclear. V lost 1 base and J 8 bases, leaving 27 bases between the germline ends. The CDR3 length is 19 residues. Looked up from germline, CDR1 is LGHNA and CDR2 is YSLEER.

The V call is TRBV20-1, the J call TRBJ2-1; D ambiguous. CDR3 size: 11 residues. Trimming took off 6 bases at V and 7 bases at J, with 10 bases between the two ends. The V gene's germline CDR1 is DFQATT and CDR2 SNEGSKA (reference sequence). Written as DNA, the CDR3 is TGCAGTGCGCCCAAGGGAAATGAGCAGTTCTTC. It yields the protein CSAPKGNEQFF.